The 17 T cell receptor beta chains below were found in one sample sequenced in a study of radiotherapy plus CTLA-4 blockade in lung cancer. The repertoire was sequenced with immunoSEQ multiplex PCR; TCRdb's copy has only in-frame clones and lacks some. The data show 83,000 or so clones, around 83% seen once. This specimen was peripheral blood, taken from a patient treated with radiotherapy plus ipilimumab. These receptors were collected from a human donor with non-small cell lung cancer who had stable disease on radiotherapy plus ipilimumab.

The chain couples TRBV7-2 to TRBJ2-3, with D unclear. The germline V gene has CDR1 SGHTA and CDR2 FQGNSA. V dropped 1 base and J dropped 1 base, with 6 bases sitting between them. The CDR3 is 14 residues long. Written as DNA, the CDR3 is TGTGCCAGCAGCTTAGGGGCAGGCACAGATACGCAGTATTTT. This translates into CASSLGAGTDTQYF.

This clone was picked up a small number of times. The CDR3 nucleotides read TGTGCCAGCAGTTTACCCTTGGACACTGACGAGCAGTACTTC. As protein: CASSLPLDTDEQYF. The chain links TRBV28 to TRBJ2-7; perhaps TRBD1 as D (5 bases). V lost 2 bases and J 5 bases, leaving 13 bases between the germline ends. Germline values: CDR1 MDHEN, CDR2 SYDVKM. The CDR3 length is 14 residues.

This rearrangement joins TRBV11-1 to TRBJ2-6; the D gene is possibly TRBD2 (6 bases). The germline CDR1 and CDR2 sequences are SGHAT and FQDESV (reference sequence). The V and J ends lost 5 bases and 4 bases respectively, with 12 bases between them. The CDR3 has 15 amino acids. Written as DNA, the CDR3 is TGTGCCAGCAGCCCGGGAGCAGGGGGGGCCAACGTCCTGACTTTC. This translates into CASSPGAGGANVLTF. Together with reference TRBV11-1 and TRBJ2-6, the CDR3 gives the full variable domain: EAEVAQSPRYKITEKSQAVAFWCDPISGHATLYWYRQILGQGPELLVQFQDESVVDDSQLPKDRFSAERLKGVDSTLKIQPAELGDSAMYLCASSPGAGGANVLTFGAGSRLTVL.

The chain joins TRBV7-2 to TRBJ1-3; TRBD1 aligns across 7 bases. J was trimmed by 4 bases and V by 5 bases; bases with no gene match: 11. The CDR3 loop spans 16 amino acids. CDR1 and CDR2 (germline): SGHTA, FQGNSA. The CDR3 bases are TGTGCCAGCAGCATAGTAGGGGGCGCGGGAGGAAACACCATATATTTT. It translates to CASSIVGGAGGNTIYF.

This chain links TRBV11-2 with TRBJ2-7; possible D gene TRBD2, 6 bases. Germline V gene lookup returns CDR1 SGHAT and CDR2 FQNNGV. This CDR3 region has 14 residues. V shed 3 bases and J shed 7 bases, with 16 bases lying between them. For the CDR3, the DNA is TGTGCCAGCAGCTTCTCGCGGGGCTCGGGGGAGCAGTACTTC. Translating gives CASSFSRGSGEQYF. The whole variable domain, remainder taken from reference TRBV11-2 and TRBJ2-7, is EAGVAQSPRYKIIEKRQSVAFWCNPISGHATLYWYQQILGQGPKLLIQFQNNGVVDDSQLPKDRFSAERLKGVDSTLKIQPAKLEDSAVYLCASSFSRGSGEQYFGPGTRLTVT.

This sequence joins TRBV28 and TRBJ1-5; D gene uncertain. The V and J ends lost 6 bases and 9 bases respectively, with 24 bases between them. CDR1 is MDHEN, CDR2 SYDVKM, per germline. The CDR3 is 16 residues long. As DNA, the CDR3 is TGTGCCAGCAGCCGACGTCAACCGGGCCTATCACGGCCCCAGCATTTT. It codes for CASSRRQPGLSRPQHF. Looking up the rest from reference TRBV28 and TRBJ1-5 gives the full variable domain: DVKVTQSSRYLVKRTGEKVFLECVQDMDHENMFWYRQDPGLGLRLIYFSYDVKMKEKGDIPEGYSVSREKKERFSLILESASTNQTSMYLCASSRRQPGLSRPQHFGDGTRLSIL.

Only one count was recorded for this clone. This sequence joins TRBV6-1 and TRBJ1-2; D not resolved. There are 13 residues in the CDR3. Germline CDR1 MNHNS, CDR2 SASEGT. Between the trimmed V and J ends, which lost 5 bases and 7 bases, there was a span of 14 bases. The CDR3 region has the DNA TGTGCCAGCAGTTTGGACCTTAAGGGTGGCTACACCTTC. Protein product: CASSLDLKGGYTF.

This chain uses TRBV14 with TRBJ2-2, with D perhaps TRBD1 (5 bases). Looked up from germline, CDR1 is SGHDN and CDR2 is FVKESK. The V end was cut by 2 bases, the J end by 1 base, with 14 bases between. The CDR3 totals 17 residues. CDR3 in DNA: TGTGCCAGCAGCCAATTTCAGGGAAGTGGGAACACCGGGGAGCTGTTTTTT. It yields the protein CASSQFQGSGNTGELFF.

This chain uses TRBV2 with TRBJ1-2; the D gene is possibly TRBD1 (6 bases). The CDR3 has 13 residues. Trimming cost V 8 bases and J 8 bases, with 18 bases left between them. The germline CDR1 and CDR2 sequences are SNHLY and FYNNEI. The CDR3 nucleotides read TGTGCCAGCCGAGGACAGTTCAGCTTCGGCTACACCTTC. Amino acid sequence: CASRGQFSFGYTF. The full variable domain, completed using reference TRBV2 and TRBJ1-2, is EPEVTQTPSHQVTQMGQEVILRCVPISNHLYFYWYRQILGQKVEFLVSFYNNEISEKSEIFDDQFSVERPDGSNFTLKIRSTKLEDSAMYFCASRGQFSFGYTFGSGTRLTVV.

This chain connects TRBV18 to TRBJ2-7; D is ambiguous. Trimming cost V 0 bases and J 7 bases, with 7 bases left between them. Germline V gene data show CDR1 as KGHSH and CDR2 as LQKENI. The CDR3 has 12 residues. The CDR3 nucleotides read TGTGCCAGCTCACCACCATCTCGGGAGCAGTACTTC. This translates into CASSPPSREQYF.

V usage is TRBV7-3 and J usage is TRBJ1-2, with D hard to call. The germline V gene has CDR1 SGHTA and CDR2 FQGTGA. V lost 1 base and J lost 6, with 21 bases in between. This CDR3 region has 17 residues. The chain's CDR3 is CASSLSRVGKKFDGYTF. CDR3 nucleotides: TGTGCCAGCAGCTTAAGCCGCGTTGGAAAAAAATTCGATGGCTACACCTTC. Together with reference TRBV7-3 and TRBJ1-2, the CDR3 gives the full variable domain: GAGVSQTPSNKVTEKGKYVELRCDPISGHTALYWYRQSLGQGPEFLIYFQGTGAADDSGLPNDRFFAVRPEGSVSTLKIQRTERGDSAVYLCASSLSRVGKKFDGYTFGSGTRLTVV.

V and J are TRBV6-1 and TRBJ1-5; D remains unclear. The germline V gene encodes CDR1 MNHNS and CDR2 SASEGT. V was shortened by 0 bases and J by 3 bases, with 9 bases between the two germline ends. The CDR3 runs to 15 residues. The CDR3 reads CASSEAATNNQPQHF. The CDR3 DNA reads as TGTGCCAGCAGTGAAGCGGCCACGAACAATCAGCCCCAGCATTTT.

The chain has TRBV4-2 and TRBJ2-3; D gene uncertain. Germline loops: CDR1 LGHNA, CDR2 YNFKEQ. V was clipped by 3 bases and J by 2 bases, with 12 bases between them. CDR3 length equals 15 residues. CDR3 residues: CASSQQSRDTDTQYF. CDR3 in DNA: TGTGCCAGCAGCCAGCAGTCGCGAGACACAGATACGCAGTATTTT.

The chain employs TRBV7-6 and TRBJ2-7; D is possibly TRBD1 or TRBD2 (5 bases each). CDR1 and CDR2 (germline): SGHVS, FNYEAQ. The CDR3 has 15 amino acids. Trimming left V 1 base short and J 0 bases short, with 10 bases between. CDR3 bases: TGTGCCAGCAGCTTAGTAGGGGAGAGCTCCTACGAGCAGTACTTC. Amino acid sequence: CASSLVGESSYEQYF.

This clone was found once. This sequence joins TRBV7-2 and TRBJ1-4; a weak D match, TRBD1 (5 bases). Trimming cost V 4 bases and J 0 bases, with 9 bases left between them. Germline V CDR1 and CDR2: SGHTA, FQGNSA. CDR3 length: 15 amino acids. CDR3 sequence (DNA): TGTGCCAGCAGCTCACAGACAGCAACTAATGAAAAACTGTTTTTT. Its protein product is CASSSQTATNEKLFF.

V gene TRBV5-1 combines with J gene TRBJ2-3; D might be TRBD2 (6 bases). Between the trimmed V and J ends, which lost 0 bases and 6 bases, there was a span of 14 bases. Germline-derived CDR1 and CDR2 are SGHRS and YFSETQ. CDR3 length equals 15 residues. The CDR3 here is CASSLAEAGRDTQYF. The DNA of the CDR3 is TGCGCCAGCAGCTTGGCCGAGGCAGGGAGGGATACGCAGTATTTT. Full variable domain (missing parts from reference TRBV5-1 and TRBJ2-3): KAGVTQTPRYLIKTRGQQVTLSCSPISGHRSVSWYQQTPGQGLQFLFEYFSETQRNKGNFPGRFSGRQFSNSRSEMNVSTLELGDSALYLCASSLAEAGRDTQYFGPGTRLTVL.

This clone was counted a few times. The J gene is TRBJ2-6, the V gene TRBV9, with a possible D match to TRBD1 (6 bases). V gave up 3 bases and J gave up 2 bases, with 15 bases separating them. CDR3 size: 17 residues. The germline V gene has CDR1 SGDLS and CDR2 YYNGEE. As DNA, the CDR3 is TGTGCCAGCAGCGCGCCCTTTTCAGGGGCTGGGGCCAACGTCCTGACTTTC. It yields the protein CASSAPFSGAGANVLTF.